A single count supports the clone carrying this TCR beta chain. The entry originates in a study of T cell responses to AZD1222 COVID-19 vaccine. The protocol was immunoSEQ multiplex PCR, while the TCRdb copy is restricted to in-frame clones and leaves out a portion. This sample yields tens of thousands of clones, of which approximately 85% are seen a single time; approximately 25% belongs to the top ten. This specimen consisted of peripheral blood, obtained 28 days after the second AZD1222 dose. The receptor was derived from an adult who received the AZD1222 COVID-19 vaccine.

CDR3 nucleotide sequence: TGTGCCAGCAGTTTAGAAATAGGTGGCAGGGGGTGCGAGCAGTACTTC. This sequence encodes CASSLEIGGRGCEQYF. V and J are TRBV28 and TRBJ2-7, with 7 bases fitting TRBD1. Trimming took 2 bases from V and 6 from J; bases not matched to a gene: 13. Germline V gene lookup returns CDR1 MDHEN and CDR2 SYDVKM. This CDR3 region has 16 residues. Together with reference TRBV28 and TRBJ2-7, the CDR3 gives the full variable domain: DVKVTQSSRYLVKRTGEKVFLECVQDMDHENMFWYRQDPGLGLRLIYFSYDVKMKEKGDIPEGYSVSREKKERFSLILESASTNQTSMYLCASSLEIGGRGCEQYFGPGTRLTVT.